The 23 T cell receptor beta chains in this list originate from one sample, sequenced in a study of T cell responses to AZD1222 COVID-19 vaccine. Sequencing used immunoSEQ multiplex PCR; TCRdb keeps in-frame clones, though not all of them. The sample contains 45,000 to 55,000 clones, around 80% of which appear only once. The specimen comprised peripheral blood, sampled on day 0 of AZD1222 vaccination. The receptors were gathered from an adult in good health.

As DNA, the CDR3 is TGTGCCAGCAGTGCGGGCGCGAGCACAGATACGCAGTATTTT. This gives the protein CASSAGASTDTQYF. The chain couples TRBV6-4 to TRBJ2-3; unclear D gene. Germline values: CDR1 MRHNA, CDR2 SNTAGT. The CDR3 covers 14 residues. V was clipped by 4 bases and J by 0 bases, with 8 bases between them.

The CDR3 loop reads CASSFSEGDHYTF. The CDR3 DNA follows: TGTGCCAGCTCCTTTTCCGAGGGCGATCACTACACCTTC. V usage is TRBV18 and J usage is TRBJ1-2; D unclear. CDR3 length: 13 residues. Trimming shortened V by 6 bases and J by 10 bases, and 18 bases separated the two germline ends. Germline V gene data show CDR1 as KGHSH and CDR2 as LQKENI.

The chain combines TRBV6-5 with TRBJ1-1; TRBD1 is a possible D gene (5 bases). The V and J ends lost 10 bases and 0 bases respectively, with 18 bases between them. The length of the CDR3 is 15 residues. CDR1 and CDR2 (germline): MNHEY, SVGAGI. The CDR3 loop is CAMKRGVGLNTEAFF. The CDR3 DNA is TGTGCCATGAAGCGGGGGGTCGGGTTGAACACTGAAGCTTTCTTT.

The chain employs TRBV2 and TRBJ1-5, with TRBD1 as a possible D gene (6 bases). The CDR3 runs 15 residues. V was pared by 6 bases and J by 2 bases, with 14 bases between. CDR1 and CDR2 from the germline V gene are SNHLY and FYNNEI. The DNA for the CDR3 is TGTGCCAGCAGGACACAGGGATTGGGCAATCAGCCCCAGCATTTT. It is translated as CASRTQGLGNQPQHF.

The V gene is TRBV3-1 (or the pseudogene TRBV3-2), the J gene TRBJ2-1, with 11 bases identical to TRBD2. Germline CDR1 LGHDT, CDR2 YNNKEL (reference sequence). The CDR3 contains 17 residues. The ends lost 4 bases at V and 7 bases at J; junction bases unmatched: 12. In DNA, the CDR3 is TGTGCCAGCAGCCCCCCTACTAGCGGGAGTTCGGAAAATGAGCAGTTCTTC. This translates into CASSPPTSGSSENEQFF.

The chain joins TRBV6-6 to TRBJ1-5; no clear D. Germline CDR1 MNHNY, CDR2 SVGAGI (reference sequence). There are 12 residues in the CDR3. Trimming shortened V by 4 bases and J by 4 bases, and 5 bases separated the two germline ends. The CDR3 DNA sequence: TGTGCCAGCAGTTCGCCTAATCAGCCCCAGCATTTT. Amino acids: CASSSPNQPQHF.

Here the CDR3 reads CASSLGLQGPNYGYTF. CDR3 nucleotide sequence: TGTGCCAGCAGCTTAGGTCTGCAGGGGCCGAACTATGGCTACACCTTC. The chain combines TRBV7-9 with TRBJ1-2; possible D gene TRBD1, 6 bases. V lost 1 base to trimming and J lost 2 bases, with 14 bases between them. This CDR3 has 16 amino acids. The germline V gene encodes CDR1 SEHNR and CDR2 FQNEAQ (reference sequence). Using reference TRBV7-9 and TRBJ1-2 for the parts outside the CDR3, the full variable domain is DTGVSQNPRHKITKRGQNVTFRCDPISEHNRLYWYRQTLGQGPEFLTYFQNEAQLEKSRLLSDRFSAERPKGSFSTLEIQRTEQGDSAMYLCASSLGLQGPNYGYTFGSGTRLTVV.

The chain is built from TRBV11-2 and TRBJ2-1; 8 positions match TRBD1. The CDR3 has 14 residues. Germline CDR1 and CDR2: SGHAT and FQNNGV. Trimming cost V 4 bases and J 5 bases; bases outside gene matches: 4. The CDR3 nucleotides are TGTGCCAGCAGCTCCCGGACAGGGCACAATGAGCAGTTCTTC. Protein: CASSSRTGHNEQFF.

CDR3: CASSFAGADGYTF. CDR3 in DNA: TGTGCCAGCAGCTTTGCGGGGGCGGATGGCTACACCTTC. The genes are TRBV7-9 and TRBJ1-2, with TRBD1 as a possible D gene (6 bases). V shed 3 bases and J shed 6 bases, with 11 bases lying between them. Per germline, CDR1 SEHNR and CDR2 FQNEAQ (reference sequence). The CDR3 length is 13 residues.

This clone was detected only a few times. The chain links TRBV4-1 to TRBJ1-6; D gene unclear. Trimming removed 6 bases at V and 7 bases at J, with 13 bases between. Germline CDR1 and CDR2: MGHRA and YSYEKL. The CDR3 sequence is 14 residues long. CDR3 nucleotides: TGCGCCAGCAGGCTCAAGGACGGGAATTCACCCCTCCACTTT. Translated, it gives CASRLKDGNSPLHF.

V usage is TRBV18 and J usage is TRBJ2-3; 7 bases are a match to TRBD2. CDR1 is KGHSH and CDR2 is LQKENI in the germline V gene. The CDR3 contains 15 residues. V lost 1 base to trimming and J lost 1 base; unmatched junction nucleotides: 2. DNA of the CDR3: TGTGCCAGCTCACCACAGCGGGGACGCACAGATACGCAGTATTTT. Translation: CASSPQRGRTDTQYF.

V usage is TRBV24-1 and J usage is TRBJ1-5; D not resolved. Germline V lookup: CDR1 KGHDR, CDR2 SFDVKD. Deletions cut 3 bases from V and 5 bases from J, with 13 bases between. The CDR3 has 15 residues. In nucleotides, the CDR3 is TGTGCCACCAGTGATAGAGGGAAAAGGGATCAGCCCCAGCATTTT. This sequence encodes CATSDRGKRDQPQHF.

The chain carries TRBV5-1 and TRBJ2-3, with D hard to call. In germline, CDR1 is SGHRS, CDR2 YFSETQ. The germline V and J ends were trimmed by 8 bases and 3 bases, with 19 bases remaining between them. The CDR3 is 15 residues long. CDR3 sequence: CASLYSPQMTDTQYF. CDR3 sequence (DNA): TGCGCCAGTCTTTATTCCCCCCAAATGACAGATACGCAGTATTTT.

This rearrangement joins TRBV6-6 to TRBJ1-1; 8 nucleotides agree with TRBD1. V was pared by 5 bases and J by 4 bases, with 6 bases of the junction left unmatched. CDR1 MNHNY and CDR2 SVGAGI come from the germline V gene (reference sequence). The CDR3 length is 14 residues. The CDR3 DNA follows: TGTGCCAGCAGTACGGACAGGGCGAGCACTGAAGCTTTCTTT. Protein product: CASSTDRASTEAFF.

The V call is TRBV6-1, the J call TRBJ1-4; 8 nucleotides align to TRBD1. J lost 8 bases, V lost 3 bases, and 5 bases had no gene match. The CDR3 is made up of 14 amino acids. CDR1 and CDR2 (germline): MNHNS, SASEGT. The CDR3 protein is CASSEGTGGEKLFF. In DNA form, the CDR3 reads TGTGCCAGCAGTGAGGGGACAGGAGGAGAAAAACTGTTTTTT.

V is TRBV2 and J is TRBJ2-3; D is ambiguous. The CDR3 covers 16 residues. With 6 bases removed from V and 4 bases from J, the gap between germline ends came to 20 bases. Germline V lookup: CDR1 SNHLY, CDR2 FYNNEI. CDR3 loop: CASRTSLGLNSDTQYF. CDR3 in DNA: TGTGCCAGCAGGACCTCCCTCGGTTTAAATTCAGATACGCAGTATTTT.

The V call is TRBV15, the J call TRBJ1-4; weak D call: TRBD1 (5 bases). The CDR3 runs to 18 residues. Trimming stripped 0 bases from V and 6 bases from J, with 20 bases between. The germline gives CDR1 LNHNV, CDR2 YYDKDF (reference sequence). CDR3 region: CATSRDGATRSRDEKLFF. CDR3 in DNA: TGTGCCACCAGCAGAGATGGGGCGACCAGGTCAAGGGATGAAAAACTGTTTTTT.

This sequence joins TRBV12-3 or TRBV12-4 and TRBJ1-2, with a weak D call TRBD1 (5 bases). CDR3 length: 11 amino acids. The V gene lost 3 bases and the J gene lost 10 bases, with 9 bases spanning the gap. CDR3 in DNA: TGTGCCAGCAGTTTTGGCAGGGTCTACACCTTC. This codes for CASSFGRVYTF.

CDR3 nucleotide sequence: TGCGCCAGCAGCCTTATCGCGAACACCGGGGAGCTGTTTTTT. Its translation: CASSLIANTGELFF. The chain carries TRBV5-1 and TRBJ2-2; D not resolved. The CDR3 is 14 residues long. From germline, CDR1 is SGHRS and CDR2 YFSETQ. Trimming cost V 4 bases and J 0 bases, with 7 bases left between them.

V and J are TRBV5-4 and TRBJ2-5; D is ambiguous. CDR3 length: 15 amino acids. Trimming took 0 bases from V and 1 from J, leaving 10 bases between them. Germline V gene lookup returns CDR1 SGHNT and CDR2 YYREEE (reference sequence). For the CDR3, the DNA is TGTGCCAGCAGCTTGGCGTCCGCCATCCAAGAGACCCAGTACTTC. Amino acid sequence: CASSLASAIQETQYF. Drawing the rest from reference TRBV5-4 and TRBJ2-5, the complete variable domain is ETGVTQSPTHLIKTRGQQVTLRCSSQSGHNTVSWYQQALGQGPQFIFQYYREEENGRGNFPPRFSGLQFPNYSSELNVNALELDDSALYLCASSLASAIQETQYFGPGTRLLVL.

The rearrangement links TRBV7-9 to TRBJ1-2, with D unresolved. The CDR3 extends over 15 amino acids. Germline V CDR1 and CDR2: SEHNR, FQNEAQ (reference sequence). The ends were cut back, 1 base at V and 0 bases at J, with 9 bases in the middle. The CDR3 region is CASSLVGGANYGYTF. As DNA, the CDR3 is TGTGCCAGCAGCTTAGTGGGCGGAGCTAACTATGGCTACACCTTC.

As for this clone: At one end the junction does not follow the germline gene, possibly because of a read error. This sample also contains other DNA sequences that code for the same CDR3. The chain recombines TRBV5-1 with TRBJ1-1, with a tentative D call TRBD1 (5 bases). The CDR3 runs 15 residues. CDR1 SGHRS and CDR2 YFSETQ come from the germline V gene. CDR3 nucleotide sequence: TGCGCCAGCAGTTTGGTCGGGGGAGCGAACACTGAAGCTTTCTTT. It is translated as CASSLVGGANTEAFF.

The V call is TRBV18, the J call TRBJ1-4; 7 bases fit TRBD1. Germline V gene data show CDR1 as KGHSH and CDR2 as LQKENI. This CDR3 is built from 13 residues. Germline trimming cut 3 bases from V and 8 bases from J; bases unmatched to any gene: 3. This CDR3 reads CASSPGQDEKLFF. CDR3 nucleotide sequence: TGTGCCAGCTCACCCGGACAGGACGAAAAACTGTTTTTT.